This T cell receptor beta chain was retrieved from a study of blood T cells in healthy people across ages. Study-wide findings and caveats: Roughly linear declines in TCR beta diversity per million T cells occurred with age. It was held that diversity estimates obtained from one million T cells represented underestimates.

V trimming: 4 bases; J trimming: 6 bases; junction bases outside the gene matches: 3. CDR1 is MGHDK and CDR2 is SYGVNS in the germline V gene. The CDR3 spans 14 residues. As to this clonotype: The target antigen is unknown.

Using a J-beta primer mix together with a sample-barcoded 5' primer, a second PCR was run for roughly 7 to 11 cycles. Each cDNA molecule was tagged by a template-switch adaptor that had 12 random nucleotides. TCRdb independently ran MiXCR on the 5' RACE reads; one entry per CDR3 protein. The table has over 1,200,000 distinct CDR3 sequences, approximately 59% seen once. Specimen: blood. The gene calls are TRBV25-1 and TRBJ1-5, with 10 positions matching TRBD1. The clonotype comes from a man aged 18 to 29 in good health. In nucleotides, the CDR3 is TGTGCCAGCAGTGGACAGGGGGCAATTCAGCCCCAGCATTTT. It is translated as CASSGQGAIQPQHF.